Below are 20 T cell receptor beta chains sequenced from a single sample in a study of identical twins (dated by TCRdb to about 2016). Libraries were constructed by 5' RACE. Sequencing used an Illumina HiSeq 2000. The raw public reads went through TCRdb reprocessing: fastp at Q25, MiXCR clone calling, in-frame beta chains kept. Entries are consolidated by CDR3 protein sequence, retaining the most common genes and DNA. This sample gives about 890,000 distinct CDR3 sequences in total; roughly an eighth of them show up just once. Around 1.6% of the sample rests with the top ten. The data were also submitted as part of a second study, on yellow fever vaccine responses in identical twins.

Source material: PBMCs. These receptors all stem from a woman under 30 in good health.

This clonotype came up many times. V is TRBV18 and J is TRBJ2-7; D remains ambiguous. Germline V CDR1 and CDR2: KGHSH, LQKENI. V lost 1 base and J lost 3, with 7 bases in between. The CDR3 is 13 amino acids. This CDR3 reads CASSPLSGYEQYF. Written as DNA, the CDR3 is TGTGCCAGCTCACCACTGTCGGGCTACGAGCAGTACTTC.

The chain couples TRBV6-1 to TRBJ2-7, with D possibly TRBD1 on 5 matching bases. The V gene's germline CDR1 is MNHNS and CDR2 SASEGT. CDR3 length: 13 residues. The germline V and J ends were trimmed by 10 bases and 7 bases, with 20 bases remaining between them. The CDR3 is CATTGFSLGEQYV. The CDR3 region has the DNA TGTGCCACCACAGGCTTCAGCCTCGGGGAGCAGTACGTC.

This clonotype was seen repeatedly, ten times or more. The J gene is TRBJ2-3, the V gene TRBV20-1; 13 nucleotides match TRBD2. The CDR3 is made up of 17 amino acids. Germline trimming cut 0 bases from V and 2 bases from J; bases unmatched to any gene: 5. Germline values: CDR1 DFQATT, CDR2 SNEGSKA (reference sequence). The CDR3 DNA follows: TGCAGTGCTAGAGATGGGGGACTAGCGGGGACCACAGATACGCAGTATTTT. Translating gives CSARDGGLAGTTDTQYF.

This chain uses TRBV27 with TRBJ2-1; a possible D gene is TRBD2 (6 bases). CDR1 is MNHEY and CDR2 is SMNVEV in the germline V gene (reference sequence). The CDR3 contains 13 residues. V shed 2 bases and J shed 9 bases, with 11 bases lying between them. CDR3 coding DNA: TGTGCCAGCAGTTTAGGACTATCGACTGAGCAGTTCTTC. Protein: CASSLGLSTEQFF.

This chain joins TRBV7-9 and TRBJ2-5; D may match TRBD1 or TRBD2 (5 bases each). V lost 5 bases to trimming and J lost 7 bases, with 14 bases between them. This CDR3 has 13 amino acids. Germline V CDR1 and CDR2: SEHNR, FQNEAQ (reference sequence). The CDR3: CASSGDLVTTQYF. The DNA for the CDR3 is TGTGCCAGCAGCGGGGACCTGGTAACGACCCAGTACTTC.

The chain couples TRBV5-1 to TRBJ2-7; D unresolved. V was pared by 0 bases and J by 6 bases, with 10 bases between. This CDR3 spans 13 amino acids. The germline gives CDR1 SGHRS, CDR2 YFSETQ. The CDR3 is CASSLGGNGEQYF. CDR3 nucleotides: TGCGCCAGCAGCTTGGGCGGAAACGGCGAGCAGTACTTC. Supplemented by reference TRBV5-1 and TRBJ2-7, the full variable domain reads KAGVTQTPRYLIKTRGQQVTLSCSPISGHRSVSWYQQTPGQGLQFLFEYFSETQRNKGNFPGRFSGRQFSNSRSEMNVSTLELGDSALYLCASSLGGNGEQYFGPGTRLTVT.

This clonotype was seen only a few times. The chain combines TRBV24-1 with TRBJ2-1; TRBD1 aligns across 9 bases. The CDR3 runs to 16 residues. Germline V lookup: CDR1 KGHDR, CDR2 SFDVKD. The J segment lost 6 bases and the V segment lost 3 bases, leaving 8 bases of the junction unmatched. This CDR3 is CATSDPTGTGTNEQFF. For the CDR3, the DNA is TGTGCCACCAGTGATCCAACCGGGACAGGGACCAATGAGCAGTTCTTC.

This chain connects TRBV20-1 to TRBJ2-3, with 7 bases identical to TRBD2. Per germline, CDR1 DFQATT and CDR2 SNEGSKA (reference sequence). Trimming cost V 5 bases and J 5 bases; bases outside gene matches: 16. The length of the CDR3 is 16 residues. CDR3 region: CSARPVGRLAVDTQYF. In DNA form, the CDR3 reads TGCAGTGCTCGACCTGTGGGGCGTCTAGCGGTAGATACGCAGTATTTT.

The V call is TRBV20-1, the J call TRBJ2-5; 8 bases fit TRBD2. There are 14 residues in the CDR3. Looked up from germline, CDR1 is DFQATT and CDR2 is SNEGSKA (reference sequence). After removal of 6 bases from V and 5 bases from J, the junction contained 11 bases not matched to a gene. The CDR3 here is CSATGAGGWETQYF. The CDR3 DNA reads as TGCAGTGCCACGGGGGCGGGAGGTTGGGAGACCCAGTACTTC.

This clonotype was recorded a few times. The chain uses TRBV7-9 and TRBJ1-1; TRBD1 is a possible D gene (6 bases). Germline V gene data show CDR1 as SEHNR and CDR2 as FQNEAQ (reference sequence). This CDR3 region has 15 residues. The V and J ends lost 5 bases and 4 bases respectively, with 17 bases between them. CDR3 sequence reads: CASSPTWGGRTEAFF. CDR3 sequence (DNA): TGTGCCAGCAGCCCAACGTGGGGGGGGCGCACTGAAGCTTTCTTT. The whole variable domain, filled in from reference TRBV7-9 and TRBJ1-1, reads DTGVSQNPRHKITKRGQNVTFRCDPISEHNRLYWYRQTLGQGPEFLTYFQNEAQLEKSRLLSDRFSAERPKGSFSTLEIQRTEQGDSAMYLCASSPTWGGRTEAFFGQGTRLTVV.

This clonotype was seen ten or more times. This chain joins TRBV3-1 and TRBJ1-1; the D gene is possibly TRBD1 (5 bases). The length of the CDR3 is 13 residues. V shed 2 bases and J shed 9 bases, with 13 bases lying between them. The germline CDR1 and CDR2 sequences are LGHDT and YNNKEL (reference sequence). CDR3 bases: TGTGCCAGCAGCCAAACCCGGACGGGGCAAGCTTTCTTT. Residues: CASSQTRTGQAFF.

V gene TRBV6-1 combines with J gene TRBJ1-4, with D perhaps matching TRBD1 (6 bases). The CDR3 runs 12 residues. Germline loops: CDR1 MNHNS, CDR2 SASEGT. V shed 9 bases and J shed 7 bases, with 12 bases lying between them. This chain's CDR3 is CASEQGREKLFF. CDR3 bases: TGTGCCAGTGAACAGGGCCGTGAAAAACTGTTTTTT.

The chain couples TRBV25-1 to TRBJ2-1; possibly TRBD1 for D (6 bases). The germline V and J ends were trimmed by 2 bases and 0 bases, with 11 bases remaining between them. CDR1 is MGHDK, CDR2 SYGVNS, per germline. The CDR3 runs to 16 residues. The CDR3, as DNA: TGTGCCAGCAGTGAACCCGACAGGAGCTCCTACAATGAGCAGTTCTTC. It yields the protein CASSEPDRSSYNEQFF.

This chain connects TRBV6-1 to TRBJ1-1; possibly TRBD1 for D (5 bases). The germline V gene has CDR1 MNHNS and CDR2 SASEGT. The CDR3 is 15 residues long. V gave up 7 bases and J gave up 4 bases, with 19 bases separating them. CDR3 in DNA: TGTGCCAGCATCCCCCCGACAGTCACTAGCACTGAAGCTTTCTTT. Amino acid sequence: CASIPPTVTSTEAFF.

This clonotype has ten or more counts. The chain recombines TRBV7-9 with TRBJ2-1; D not resolved. Trimming shortened V by 3 bases and J by 0 bases, and 9 bases separated the two germline ends. The V gene's germline CDR1 is SEHNR and CDR2 FQNEAQ (reference sequence). The CDR3 covers 15 residues. Here the CDR3 DNA reads TGTGCCAGCAGCTTCATTGGCAGCTCCTACAATGAGCAGTTCTTC. This sequence encodes CASSFIGSSYNEQFF. Full variable domain (outside the CDR3, taken from reference TRBV7-9 and TRBJ2-1): DTGVSQNPRHKITKRGQNVTFRCDPISEHNRLYWYRQTLGQGPEFLTYFQNEAQLEKSRLLSDRFSAERPKGSFSTLEIQRTEQGDSAMYLCASSFIGSSYNEQFFGPGTRLTVL.

This clonotype came up a few times. The CDR3: CASSSPGGYTEAFF. The DNA of the CDR3 is TGTGCCAGCAGTTCACCAGGGGGTTACACTGAAGCTTTCTTT. The chain uses TRBV27 and TRBJ1-1, with 7 nucleotides matching TRBD1. V lost 4 bases to trimming and J lost 3 bases; unmatched junction nucleotides: 5. Germline CDR1 MNHEY, CDR2 SMNVEV (reference sequence). CDR3 length: 14 amino acids.

This clonotype was seen a few times. The chain couples TRBV5-1 to TRBJ1-4; D possibly corresponds to TRBD1 (6 bases). CDR1 SGHRS and CDR2 YFSETQ come from the germline V gene. V shed 4 bases and J shed 6 bases, with 13 bases lying between them. The CDR3 contains 14 residues. In nucleotides, the CDR3 is TGCGCCAGCAGCACTGGACAGCCTGATGAAAAACTGTTTTTT. It translates to CASSTGQPDEKLFF.

A few counts support this clonotype. This chain links TRBV29-1 with TRBJ2-7; the D gene is possibly TRBD1 (5 bases). This CDR3 comprises 12 residues. Germline lookup yields CDR1 SQVTM and CDR2 ANQGSEA. The V end was cut by 1 base, the J end by 7 bases, with 11 bases between. CDR3 DNA: TGCAGCGTTGAAGCTCAGGGTAGTGAGCAGTACTTC. Amino acid sequence: CSVEAQGSEQYF.

A few counts support this clonotype. This sequence joins TRBV9 and TRBJ2-1; maybe TRBD2 (7 bases). With 3 bases removed from V and 4 bases from J, the gap between germline ends came to 14 bases. Germline assignment: CDR1 SGDLS and CDR2 YYNGEE. The CDR3 has 15 amino acids. For the CDR3, the DNA is TGTGCCAGCAGCGCTCGGGGGGCCCCATACAATGAGCAGTTCTTC. Its protein product is CASSARGAPYNEQFF.

The J gene is TRBJ1-1, the V gene TRBV7-9; a possible D gene is TRBD1 (6 bases). Trimming pared 0 bases from V and 0 bases from J, leaving 14 bases between. The CDR3 contains 17 residues. In germline, CDR1 is SEHNR, CDR2 FQNEAQ (reference sequence). The CDR3 loop reads CASSLARGAIMNTEAFF. The CDR3 DNA is TGTGCCAGCAGCTTAGCGAGGGGGGCCATCATGAACACTGAAGCTTTCTTT.